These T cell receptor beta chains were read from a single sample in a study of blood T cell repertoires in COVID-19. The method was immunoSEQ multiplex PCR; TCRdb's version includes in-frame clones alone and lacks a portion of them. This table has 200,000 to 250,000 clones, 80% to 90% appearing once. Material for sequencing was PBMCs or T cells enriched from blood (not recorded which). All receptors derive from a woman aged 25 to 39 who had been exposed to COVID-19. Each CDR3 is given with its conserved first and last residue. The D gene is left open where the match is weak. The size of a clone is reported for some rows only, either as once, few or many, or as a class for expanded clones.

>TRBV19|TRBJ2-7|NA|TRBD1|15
CASSIGTGSSYEQYF
TGTGCCAGTAGTATCGGGACAGGGTCGTCCTACGAGCAGTACTTC
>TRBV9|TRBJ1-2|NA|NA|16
CASSASPGRGLSGYTF
TGTGCCAGCAGCGCAAGCCCAGGCAGGGGTCTAAGTGGCTACACCTTC
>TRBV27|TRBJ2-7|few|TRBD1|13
CACAGGPFDEQYF
TGTGCCTGCGCAGGGGGCCCTTTCGACGAGCAGTACTTC
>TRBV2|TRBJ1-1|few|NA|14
CASSDRVGSTEAFF
TGTGCCAGCAGTGATAGGGTTGGGAGCACTGAAGCTTTCTTT
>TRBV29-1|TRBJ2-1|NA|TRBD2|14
CSVDGPGLTNEQFF
TGCAGCGTTGATGGACCGGGACTAACCAATGAGCAGTTCTTC
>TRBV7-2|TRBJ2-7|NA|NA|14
CASSLAGTIIRPYF
TGTGCCAGCAGCTTAGCGGGCACGATCATTAGACCGTACTTC
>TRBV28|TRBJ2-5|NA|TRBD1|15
CASSSPWTGKETQYF
TGTGCCAGCAGTTCCCCCTGGACAGGGAAGGAGACCCAGTACTTC
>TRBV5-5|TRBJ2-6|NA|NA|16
CASSGASFSGANVLTF
TGTGCCAGCAGCGGGGCCAGTTTCTCTGGGGCCAACGTCCTGACTTTC
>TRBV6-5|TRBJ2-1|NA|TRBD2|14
CASSSGGSNNEQFF
TGTGCCAGCAGTAGCGGGGGCAGTAACAATGAGCAGTTCTTC
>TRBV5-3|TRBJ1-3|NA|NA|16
CARSLKLPISGNTIYF
TGTGCCAGAAGCTTGAAACTTCCCATCTCTGGAAACACCATATATTTT
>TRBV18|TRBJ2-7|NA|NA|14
CASSPGGAPYEQYF
TGTGCCAGCTCACCAGGGGGGGCTCCCTACGAGCAGTACTTC
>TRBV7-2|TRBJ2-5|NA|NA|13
CASSPGWEETQYF
TGTGCCAGCAGCCCCGGCTGGGAGGAGACCCAGTACTTC
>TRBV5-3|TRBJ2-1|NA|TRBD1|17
CARSWDSNPCSYNEQFF
TGTGCCAGAAGTTGGGACAGTAACCCATGCTCCTACAATGAGCAGTTCTTC
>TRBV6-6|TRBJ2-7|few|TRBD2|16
CASSRRWTSGMYEQYF
TGTGCCAGCAGTCGACGATGGACTAGCGGGATGTACGAGCAGTACTTC